Below are 17 T cell receptor beta chains sequenced from a single sample in a study of a mutant IDH1 vaccine in newly diagnosed glioma. TCRdb's table, derived via immunoSEQ multiplex PCR, lists solely in-frame clones and lacks some. The sample consists of roughly 34,000 clones, over 75% of them appearing once. Documented time point: week 47, end of study. Topical imiquimod accompanied each vaccine dose, which consisted of 300 ug of mutant IDH1 20-mer peptide. For these TCRs, the target antigens are not known. Here the sequenced sample was PBMCs, taken from a glioma patient whose treatment included an IDH1 peptide vaccine. These receptors were collected from a middle-aged woman with glioma.

The gene calls are TRBV19 and TRBJ2-1, with D tentatively TRBD1 or TRBD2 (6 bases each). The CDR3 is made up of 13 amino acids. CDR1 and CDR2 from the germline V gene are LNHDA and SQIVND (reference sequence). The ends were cut back, 11 bases at V and 6 bases at J, with 17 bases in the middle. The CDR3 protein is CAARGPAFNEQFF. The CDR3 bases are TGTGCCGCCCGGGGGCCGGCGTTCAATGAGCAGTTCTTC.

Here the CDR3 reads CSVKAGANTGELFF. The CDR3, as DNA: TGCAGCGTTAAAGCGGGAGCGAACACCGGGGAGCTGTTTTTT. The chain recombines TRBV29-1 with TRBJ2-2; 8 nucleotides agree with TRBD2. Germline V gives CDR1 SQVTM, CDR2 ANQGSEA. V dropped 5 bases and J dropped 0; count of bases not matched to a gene: 2. This CDR3 has 14 residues.

The V call is TRBV7-8, the J call TRBJ1-2, with 7 positions matching TRBD1. Trimming took 5 bases from V and 3 from J; bases not matched to a gene: 12. Germline V lookup: CDR1 SGHVS, CDR2 FQNEAQ. CDR3 length equals 16 residues. CDR3 DNA sequence: TGTGCCAGCAGCCTCAGGCTGCAGGGGGGTGACTATGGCTACACCTTC. Protein product: CASSLRLQGGDYGYTF.

The chain employs TRBV6-5 and TRBJ2-1, with 15 positions matching TRBD2. There are 15 residues in the CDR3. The V gene end was trimmed by 4 bases and the J gene end by 9 bases; junction bases not matched to a gene: 4. Germline assignment: CDR1 MNHEY and CDR2 SVGAGI. In DNA form, the CDR3 reads TGTGCCAGCAGTTCCCCGGGACTAGCGGGGGGTGAGCAGTTCTTC. Translated, it gives CASSSPGLAGGEQFF.

The chain is built from TRBV27 and TRBJ2-2, with TRBD2 matching 10 bases. The germline V gene has CDR1 MNHEY and CDR2 SMNVEV (reference sequence). This CDR3 region has 16 residues. V gave up 4 bases and J gave up 4 bases; unmatched junction bases: 6. The CDR3: CASSSGLARGTGELFF. CDR3 sequence (DNA): TGTGCCAGCAGTTCGGGACTAGCGCGAGGCACCGGGGAGCTGTTTTTT.

The chain employs TRBV6-6 and TRBJ2-2; D may be TRBD1 or TRBD2 (5 bases each). V was shortened by 6 bases and J by 2 bases, with 13 bases between the two germline ends. The CDR3 runs 15 residues. CDR1 and CDR2 (germline): MNHNY, SVGAGI (reference sequence). Written as DNA, the CDR3 is TGTGCCAGCAGGTCCGGGACGGACAACACCGGGGAGCTGTTTTTT. Protein sequence: CASRSGTDNTGELFF.

The gene calls are TRBV6-5 and TRBJ2-5, with D possibly being TRBD2 (6 bases). Germline V CDR1 and CDR2: MNHEY, SVGAGI. The V and J ends lost 5 bases and 7 bases respectively, with 17 bases between them. The CDR3 sequence is 14 residues long. In DNA form, the CDR3 reads TGTGCCAGCAGTCCCGGGACTTTGGGAGGGACCCAGTACTTC. It codes for CASSPGTLGGTQYF.

The chain recombines TRBV13 with TRBJ1-1; perhaps TRBD1 as D (6 bases). The CDR3 is 14 amino acids. Per the germline V gene, CDR1 is PRHDT and CDR2 is FYEKMQ (reference sequence). Trimming took off 4 bases at V and 7 bases at J, with 16 bases between the two ends. The chain's CDR3 is CASSSSGTSVEAFF. CDR3 coding DNA: TGTGCCAGCAGCTCGTCCGGGACATCAGTTGAAGCTTTCTTT.

The chain is built from TRBV27 and TRBJ1-1; D not certain. Deletions cut 3 bases from V and 1 base from J, with 12 bases between. Germline lookup yields CDR1 MNHEY and CDR2 SMNVEV (reference sequence). The CDR3 runs 15 residues. The CDR3 protein is CASSFKIPRNTEAFF. The CDR3 region has the DNA TGTGCCAGCAGTTTCAAGATCCCGAGGAACACTGAAGCTTTCTTT.

This clone occurred a few times. This sequence joins TRBV5-4 and TRBJ1-1; D gene ambiguous. The CDR3 is made up of 14 amino acids. The V end was cut by 1 base, the J end by 0 bases, with 7 bases between. Germline CDR1 reads SGHNT; CDR2 reads YYREEE (reference sequence). The CDR3 here is CASSLWSLNTEAFF. DNA of the CDR3: TGTGCCAGCAGCTTGTGGTCCTTGAACACTGAAGCTTTCTTT.

J is TRBJ1-1 and V is TRBV7-9; a possible D gene is TRBD1 (5 bases). The V gene's germline CDR1 is SEHNR and CDR2 FQNEAQ (reference sequence). The V end lost 2 bases, the J end lost 4 bases, and 20 bases lay between the germline ends. This CDR3 has 17 amino acids. The CDR3 loop is CASSLRPTGGIGTEAFF. As DNA, the CDR3 is TGTGCCAGCAGCTTAAGGCCGACGGGGGGGATCGGCACTGAAGCTTTCTTT. Combining the CDR3 with reference TRBV7-9 and TRBJ1-1 gives the whole variable domain DTGVSQNPRHKITKRGQNVTFRCDPISEHNRLYWYRQTLGQGPEFLTYFQNEAQLEKSRLLSDRFSAERPKGSFSTLEIQRTEQGDSAMYLCASSLRPTGGIGTEAFFGQGTRLTVV.

The V gene is TRBV30, the J gene TRBJ2-1; 10 bases agree with TRBD2. This CDR3 contains 17 residues. Trimming took 0 bases from V and 6 from J; bases not matched to a gene: 11. Germline V gives CDR1 GTSNPN, CDR2 SVGIG (reference sequence). The CDR3 protein is CAWSVGSSGSSPNEQFF. CDR3 nucleotide sequence: TGTGCCTGGAGTGTTGGGTCTAGCGGGAGCTCGCCCAATGAGCAGTTCTTC.

This clone was observed once. This sequence joins TRBV4-3 and TRBJ1-6; D is uncertain. The CDR3 covers 13 residues. Trimming shortened V by 1 base and J by 6 bases, and 4 bases separated the two germline ends. Looked up from germline, CDR1 is LGHNA and CDR2 is YSLEER. The CDR3: CASSQVPNSPLHF. The CDR3 nucleotides read TGCGCCAGCAGCCAAGTTCCTAATTCACCCCTCCACTTT.

The chain uses TRBV6-5 and TRBJ1-3; D is unclear. Germline-derived CDR1 and CDR2 are MNHEY and SVGAGI. The CDR3 sequence is 15 residues long. V was cut by 6 bases and J by 2 bases, with 14 bases left in between. The CDR3 protein is CASSPRSRTGNTIYF. CDR3 DNA sequence: TGTGCCAGCAGCCCCCGATCCAGGACTGGAAACACCATATATTTT.

The chain employs TRBV13 and TRBJ2-7, with D possibly being TRBD1 or TRBD2 (5 bases each). The V and J ends lost 0 bases and 1 base respectively, with 10 bases between them. Germline loops: CDR1 PRHDT, CDR2 FYEKMQ (reference sequence). The CDR3 runs 15 residues. CDR3 region: CASSLGGRISYEQYF. The CDR3 bases are TGTGCCAGCAGCTTAGGGGGACGGATTTCCTACGAGCAGTACTTC. The full variable domain, its missing parts supplied by reference TRBV13 and TRBJ2-7, is AAGVIQSPRHLIKEKRETATLKCYPIPRHDTVYWYQQGPGQDPQFLISFYEKMQSDKGSIPDRFSAQQFSDYHSELNMSSLELGDSALYFCASSLGGRISYEQYFGPGTRLTVT.

The gene calls are TRBV21-1 and TRBJ2-7. TRBV21-1 is recorded as a pseudogene. This CDR3 comprises 15 residues. This CDR3 reads CASSKGPGLVNAGYF. In DNA form, the CDR3 reads TGTGCCAGCAGCAAAGGGCCCGGGTTGGTGAACGCAGGGTACTTC.

The chain links TRBV2 to TRBJ2-1; D ambiguous. Germline V gene data show CDR1 as SNHLY and CDR2 as FYNNEI. This CDR3 has 13 residues. Trimming stripped 5 bases from V and 9 bases from J, with 14 bases between. The CDR3 DNA reads TGTGCCAGCAGTCTGTCGGTCATGGGTGAGCAGTTCTTC. Encoded protein: CASSLSVMGEQFF.